This entry is about one T cell receptor beta chain. The time point is: pretreatment peripheral blood. The length of the CDR3 is 15 residues. Germline assignment: CDR1 SGHDN and CDR2 FVKESK. Trimming took 4 bases from V and 5 from J; bases not matched to a gene: 10. This sample stems from a study of PD-L1 blockade in urothelial cancer. Here immunoSEQ multiplex PCR was the method, and the copy in TCRdb shows in-frame clones only, minus some. The data hold 65,000 to 80,000 clones, with roughly 88% observed a single time. Source: PBMCs, taken around atezolizumab (anti-PD-L1) treatment. The receptor was derived from a man aged 65 to 85 with urothelial cancer. This chain connects TRBV14 to TRBJ2-7; TRBD1 matches 8 bases. As DNA, the CDR3 is TGTGCCAGCAGCCCCTTCGAGACAGGGGTAAACGAGCAGTACTTC. Its protein product is CASSPFETGVNEQYF.